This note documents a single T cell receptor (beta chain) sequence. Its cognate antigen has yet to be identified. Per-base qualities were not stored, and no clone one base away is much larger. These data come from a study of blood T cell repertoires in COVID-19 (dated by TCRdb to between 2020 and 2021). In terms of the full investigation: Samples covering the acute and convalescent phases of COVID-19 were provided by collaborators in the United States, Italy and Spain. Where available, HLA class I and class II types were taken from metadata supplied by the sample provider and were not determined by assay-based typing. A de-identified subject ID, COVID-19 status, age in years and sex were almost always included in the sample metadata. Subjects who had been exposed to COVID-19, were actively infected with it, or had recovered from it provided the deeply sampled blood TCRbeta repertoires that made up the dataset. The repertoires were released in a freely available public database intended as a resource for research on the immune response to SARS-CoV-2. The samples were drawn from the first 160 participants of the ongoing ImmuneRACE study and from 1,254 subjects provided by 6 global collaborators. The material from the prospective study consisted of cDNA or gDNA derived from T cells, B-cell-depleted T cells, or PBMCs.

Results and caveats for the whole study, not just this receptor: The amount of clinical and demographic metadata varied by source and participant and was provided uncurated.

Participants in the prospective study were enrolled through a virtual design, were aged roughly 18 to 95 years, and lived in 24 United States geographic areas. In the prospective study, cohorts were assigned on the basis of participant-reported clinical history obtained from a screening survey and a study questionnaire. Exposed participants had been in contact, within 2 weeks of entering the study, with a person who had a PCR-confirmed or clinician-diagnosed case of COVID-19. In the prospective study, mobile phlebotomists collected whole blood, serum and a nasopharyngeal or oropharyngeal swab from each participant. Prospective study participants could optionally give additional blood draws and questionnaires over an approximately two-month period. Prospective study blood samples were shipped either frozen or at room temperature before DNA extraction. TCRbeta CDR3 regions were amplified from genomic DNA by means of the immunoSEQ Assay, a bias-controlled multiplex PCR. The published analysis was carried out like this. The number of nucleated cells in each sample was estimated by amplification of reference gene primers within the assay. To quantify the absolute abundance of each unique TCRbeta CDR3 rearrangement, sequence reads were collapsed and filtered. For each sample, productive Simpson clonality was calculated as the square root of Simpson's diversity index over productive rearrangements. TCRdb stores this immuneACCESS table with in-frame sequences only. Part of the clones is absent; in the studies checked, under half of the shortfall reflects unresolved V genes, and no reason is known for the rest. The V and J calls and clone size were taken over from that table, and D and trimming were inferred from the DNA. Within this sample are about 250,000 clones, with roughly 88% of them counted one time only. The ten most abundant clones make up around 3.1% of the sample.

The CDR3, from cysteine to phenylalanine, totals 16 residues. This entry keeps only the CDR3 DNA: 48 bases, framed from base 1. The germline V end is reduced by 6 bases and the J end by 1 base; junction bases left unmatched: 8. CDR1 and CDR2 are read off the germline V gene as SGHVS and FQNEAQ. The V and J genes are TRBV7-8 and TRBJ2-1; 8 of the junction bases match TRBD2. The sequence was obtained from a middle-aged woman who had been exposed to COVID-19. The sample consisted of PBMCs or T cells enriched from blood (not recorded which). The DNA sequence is TGTGCCAGCAGTTTCGTAGCGGGGCGGTCCTACAATGAGCAGTTCTTC. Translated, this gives CASSFVAGRSYNEQFF.